What follows is one T cell receptor beta chain and its context. Measured with immunoSEQ multiplex PCR; TCRdb has only the in-frame clones, and not every one. The sample lists about 73,000 clones, about 90% occurring once. The data are from a study of cytomegalovirus exposure and HLA in healthy donors. V shed 8 bases and J shed 0 bases, with 13 bases lying between them. In germline, CDR1 is SNHLY, CDR2 FYNNEI. This CDR3 has 14 residues. The J gene is TRBJ2-5, the V gene TRBV2; D might be TRBD2 (6 bases). This sequence originates from a woman aged 18-29 years in good health and CMV-seropositive. The specimen sequenced was PBMCs. This chain's CDR3 is CASGGLGYQETQYF. The CDR3, as DNA: TGTGCCAGCGGGGGACTCGGGTACCAAGAGACCCAGTACTTC. Variable domain in full (rest from reference TRBV2 and TRBJ2-5): EPEVTQTPSHQVTQMGQEVILRCVPISNHLYFYWYRQILGQKVEFLVSFYNNEISEKSEIFDDQFSVERPDGSNFTLKIRSTKLEDSAMYFCASGGLGYQETQYFGPGTRLLVL.